The 2 T cell receptor beta chains given below trace back to one sample, sequenced in a study of blood T cell repertoires in COVID-19. Repertoires were generated with immunoSEQ multiplex PCR, while TCRdb's copy carries only in-frame clones and drops some. The sample lists over 75,000 clones, roughly 88% occurring once. Sequenced sample: peripheral blood. Receptors originate from a woman aged 45 to 65 with acute or convalescent COVID-19.

The chain employs TRBV7-3 and TRBJ2-5; 14 positions match TRBD2. Germline lookup yields CDR1 SGHTA and CDR2 FQGTGA. After removal of 7 bases from V and 5 bases from J, the junction contained 18 bases not matched to a gene. The CDR3 is 19 amino acids. The CDR3 sequence: CASIAWGGTSGSLAETQYF. In DNA form, the CDR3 reads TGTGCCAGCATAGCCTGGGGAGGGACTAGCGGGAGCCTCGCGGAGACCCAGTACTTC.

The chain couples TRBV12-5 to TRBJ1-5; no definite D call. Germline V gene lookup returns CDR1 LGHNT and CDR2 FRNRAP. CDR3 size: 11 residues. The germline V and J ends were trimmed by 6 bases and 4 bases, with 4 bases remaining between them. The chain's CDR3 is CASGQNQPQHF. In DNA form, the CDR3 reads TGTGCTAGTGGCCAGAATCAGCCCCAGCATTTT.